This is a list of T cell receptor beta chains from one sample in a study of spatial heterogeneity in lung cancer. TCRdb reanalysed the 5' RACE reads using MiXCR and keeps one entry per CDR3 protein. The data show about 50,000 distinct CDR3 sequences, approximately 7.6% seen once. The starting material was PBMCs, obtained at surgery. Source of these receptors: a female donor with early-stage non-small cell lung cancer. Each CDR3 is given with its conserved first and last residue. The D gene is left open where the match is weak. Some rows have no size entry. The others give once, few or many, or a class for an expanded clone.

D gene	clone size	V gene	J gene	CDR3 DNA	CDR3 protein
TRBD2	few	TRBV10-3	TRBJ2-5	TGTGCCAGCCGCCCCACACTAGCGGGGGACGAGACCCAGTACTTC	CASRPTLAGDETQYF
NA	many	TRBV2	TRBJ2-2	TGTGCCAGCTCCTTTTTACAGGGTTCCGGGGAGCTGTTTTTT	CASSFLQGSGELFF
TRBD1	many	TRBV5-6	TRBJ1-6	TGTGCCAGCAGCGTCAGGGGGTATAATTCACCCCTCCACTTT	CASSVRGYNSPLHF
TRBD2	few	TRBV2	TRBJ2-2	TGTGCCAGCAGTGATTCGGGCGGGGGGAACACCGGGGAGCTGTTTTTT	CASSDSGGGNTGELFF
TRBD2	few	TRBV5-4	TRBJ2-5	TGTGCCAGCAAGAAGCGGGGATTCGAGACCCAGTACTTC	CASKKRGFETQYF
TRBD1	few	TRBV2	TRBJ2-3	TGTGCCAGCAGTGAGGCGACAGGGGGGTCAGATACGCAGTATTTT	CASSEATGGSDTQYF
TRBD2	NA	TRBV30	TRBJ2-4	TGTGCCTGGAGTGTAATCGGGGGGAGCTCCGGGAAGTACTTC	CAWSVIGGSSGKYF
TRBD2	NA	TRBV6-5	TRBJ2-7	TGTGCCAGCAGCTCGGGACTAGCGGTCCCCTACGAGCAGTACTTC	CASSSGLAVPYEQYF
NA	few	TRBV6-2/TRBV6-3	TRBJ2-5	TGTGCCAGCAGCAGATCCCGGGCCAGGGCCGGAGAAACCCAGTACTTC	CASSRSRARAGETQYF
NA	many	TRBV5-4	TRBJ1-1	TGTGCCAGCAGACCAGGAGGGAACACTGAAGCTTTCTTT	CASRPGGNTEAFF
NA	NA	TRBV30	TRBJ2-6	TGTGCCTGGAGTAAGGCAGGGGTTCGCACCTCTGGGGCCAACGTCCTGACTTTC	CAWSKAGVRTSGANVLTF
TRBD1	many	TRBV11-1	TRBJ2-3	TGTGCCAGCAGCTACTCAGGGGGCGCGGGCACAGATACGCAGTATTTT	CASSYSGGAGTDTQYF
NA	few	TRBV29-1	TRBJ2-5	TGCAGCGTTGCAGGAGCCCAAGAGACCCAGTACTTC	CSVAGAQETQYF
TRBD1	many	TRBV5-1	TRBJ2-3	TGCGCCAGCAGGAGGGTTCAGGGGGCATCGATGGATACGCAGTATTTT	CASRRVQGASMDTQYF
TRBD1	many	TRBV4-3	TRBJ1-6	TGCGCCAGCAGCCAAGCGTCGACAGGGAGTTCACCCCTCCACTTT	CASSQASTGSSPLHF
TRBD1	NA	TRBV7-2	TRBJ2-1	TGTGCCAGCAGCTTATACCCCGGGACAGGGTACAATGAGCAGTTCTTC	CASSLYPGTGYNEQFF
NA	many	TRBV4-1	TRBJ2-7	TGCGCCAGCAGCCAGGCCGGGTCAGCATCCTACGAGCAGTACTTC	CASSQAGSASYEQYF
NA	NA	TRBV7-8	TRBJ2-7	TGTGCCAGCAGCCCGTCGGACAAGCAGTACTTC	CASSPSDKQYF
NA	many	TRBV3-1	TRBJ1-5	TGTGCCAGCAGCCAAGATAGGACTGGTGGGCAGCCCCAGCATTTT	CASSQDRTGGQPQHF
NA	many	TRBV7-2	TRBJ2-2	TGTGCCAGCAGCTTGGGATCTAACACCGGGGAGCTGTTTTTT	CASSLGSNTGELFF
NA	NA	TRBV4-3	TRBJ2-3	TGCGCCAGCAGCAACGAGGAGGGACACTCCACAGATACGCAGTATTTT	CASSNEEGHSTDTQYF
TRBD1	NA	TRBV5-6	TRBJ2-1	TGTGCCAGCAGCTTGTACAGGGGGCGTGAGCAGTTCTTC	CASSLYRGREQFF
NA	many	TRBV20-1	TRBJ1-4	TGCAGTGCTAGTTTTAGGGATAATGAAAAACTGTTTTTT	CSASFRDNEKLFF
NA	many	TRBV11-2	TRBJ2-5	TGTGCCAGCAGCCCTAGACAGACACAAGAGACCCAGTACTTC	CASSPRQTQETQYF
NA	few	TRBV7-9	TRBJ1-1	TGTGCCAGCAGCCCGCAGAACACTGAAGCTTTCTTT	CASSPQNTEAFF
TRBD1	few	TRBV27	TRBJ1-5	TGTGCCAGCAGTACTGACAGGGGGAGTGCTCAGCCCCAGCATTTT	CASSTDRGSAQPQHF
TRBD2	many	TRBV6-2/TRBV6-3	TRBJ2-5	TGTGCCAGCAGTTACGGGACTAGCGGGGACCCAGAGACCCAGTACTTC	CASSYGTSGDPETQYF
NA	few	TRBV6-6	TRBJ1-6	TGTGCCAGCAGTTACTCCGAGAGTAGACGGGATAATTCACCCCTCCACTTT	CASSYSESRRDNSPLHF
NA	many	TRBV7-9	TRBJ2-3	TGTGCCAGTCAGTACAGCTTCCGGGGTGATACGCAGTATTTT	CASQYSFRGDTQYF
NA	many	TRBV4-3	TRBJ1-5	TGCGCCAGCAGCCAAGTGGAGGGGAGGCAGCCCCAGCATTTT	CASSQVEGRQPQHF
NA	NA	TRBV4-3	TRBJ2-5	TGCGCCAGCAGCCAAGATCTCGCAGCCAGGGGAGAGACCCAGTACTTC	CASSQDLAARGETQYF
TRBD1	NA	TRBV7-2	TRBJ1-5	TGTGCCAGCAGCCGATCAGGGGGGACGGGCAATCAGCCCCAGCATTTT	CASSRSGGTGNQPQHF
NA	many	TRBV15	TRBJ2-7	TGTGCCACCAGCAGGGGAACAGAGGTGGAGCAGTACTTC	CATSRGTEVEQYF
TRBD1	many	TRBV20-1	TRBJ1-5	TGCAGTGCAAGGACAGGGACCAGCAATCAGCCCCAGCATTTT	CSARTGTSNQPQHF
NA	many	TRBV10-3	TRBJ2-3	TGTGCCATCAGTGGCGTAAGCGGCCCCCCCCACCTCACAGATACGCAGTATTTT	CAISGVSGPPHLTDTQYF
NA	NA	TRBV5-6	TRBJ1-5	TGTGCCAGCAGCTTGTGGGGGGCTAGCAATCAGCCCCAGCATTTT	CASSLWGASNQPQHF
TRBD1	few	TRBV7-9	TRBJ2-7	TGTGCCAGCAGCTTATCTGGGACAGGGACCGAGCAGTACTTC	CASSLSGTGTEQYF
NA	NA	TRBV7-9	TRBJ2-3	TGTGCCAGCAGCTTAGCGATGGGGATGCGCGCCACCACCACAGATACGCAGTATTTT	CASSLAMGMRATTTDTQYF
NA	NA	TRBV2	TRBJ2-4	TGTGCCAGCCAGGCAGCTACAATTCAGTACTTC	CASQAATIQYF
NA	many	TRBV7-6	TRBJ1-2	TGTGCCAGCAGCCCCTGGAGACGAGCTAACTATGGCTACACCTTC	CASSPWRRANYGYTF
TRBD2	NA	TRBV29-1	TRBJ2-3	TGCAGCGTTGAAGTGAAGACTAGCGGGGGCACAGATACGCAGTATTTT	CSVEVKTSGGTDTQYF
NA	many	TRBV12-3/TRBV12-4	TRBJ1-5	TGTGCCAGCAAGAGGGTGACCGAATTCAATAGCAATCAGCCCCAGCATTTT	CASKRVTEFNSNQPQHF
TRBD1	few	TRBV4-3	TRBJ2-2	TGCGCCAGCAGCCAAGAGGGGGCACCGGGACAGGGGGCGTCGAGCACCGGGGAGCTGTTTTTT	CASSQEGAPGQGASSTGELFF
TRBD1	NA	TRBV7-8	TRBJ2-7	TGTGCCAGCAGCACCCGACAGGGCTCCTACGAGCAGTACTTC	CASSTRQGSYEQYF
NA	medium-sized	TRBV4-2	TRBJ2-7	TGTGCCAGCAGCCCACTTTCCGGGGACGAGCAGTACTTC	CASSPLSGDEQYF
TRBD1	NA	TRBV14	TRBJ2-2	TGTGCCAGCAGCCAACGGACAGGGACCGGGGAGCTGTTTTTT	CASSQRTGTGELFF
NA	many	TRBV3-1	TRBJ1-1	TGTGCCAGCAGCCAAGAGAACAGCCCTGAAGCTTTCTTT	CASSQENSPEAFF
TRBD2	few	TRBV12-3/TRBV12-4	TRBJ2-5	TGTGCCAGCAGTTTGGGACTAGCGGGGGCGGAGACCCAGTACTTC	CASSLGLAGAETQYF
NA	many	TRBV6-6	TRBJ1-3	TGTGCCACCCGGGGTTCTGGAAACACCATATATTTT	CATRGSGNTIYF
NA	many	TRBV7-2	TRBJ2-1	TGTGCCAGCAGAATTTCGGTCAATGAGCAGTTCTTC	CASRISVNEQFF
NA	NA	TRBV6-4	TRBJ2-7	TGTGCCAGCAGACGGGGAGGCTACGAGCAGTACTTC	CASRRGGYEQYF
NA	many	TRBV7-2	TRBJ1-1	TGTGCCAGCAGCTTCGGGGGCGTCGGCACTGAAGCTTTCTTT	CASSFGGVGTEAFF
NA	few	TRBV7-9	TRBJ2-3	TGTGCCAGCAGCTTGGATGGCACAGATACGCAGTATTTT	CASSLDGTDTQYF
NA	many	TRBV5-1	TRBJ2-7	TGCGCCAGCAGCTTGGACAGGGATCCTAGGGAGCAGTACTTC	CASSLDRDPREQYF
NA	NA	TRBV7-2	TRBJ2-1	TGTGCCAGCAGCTGGACCTGCCTCCTCTACAATGAGCAGTTCTTC	CASSWTCLLYNEQFF
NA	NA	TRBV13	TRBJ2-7	TGTGCCAGCAGCTCCGGGACTCGTTCCTACGAGCAGTACTTC	CASSSGTRSYEQYF
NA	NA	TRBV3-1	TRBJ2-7	TGTGCCAGCAGCCAAGATGGAGGGGGTTGTTACTTC	CASSQDGGGCYF
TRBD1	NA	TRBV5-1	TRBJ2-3	TGCGCCAGCAGCCTCCAGGGGGCGCTTAGGACAGATACGCAGTATTTT	CASSLQGALRTDTQYF